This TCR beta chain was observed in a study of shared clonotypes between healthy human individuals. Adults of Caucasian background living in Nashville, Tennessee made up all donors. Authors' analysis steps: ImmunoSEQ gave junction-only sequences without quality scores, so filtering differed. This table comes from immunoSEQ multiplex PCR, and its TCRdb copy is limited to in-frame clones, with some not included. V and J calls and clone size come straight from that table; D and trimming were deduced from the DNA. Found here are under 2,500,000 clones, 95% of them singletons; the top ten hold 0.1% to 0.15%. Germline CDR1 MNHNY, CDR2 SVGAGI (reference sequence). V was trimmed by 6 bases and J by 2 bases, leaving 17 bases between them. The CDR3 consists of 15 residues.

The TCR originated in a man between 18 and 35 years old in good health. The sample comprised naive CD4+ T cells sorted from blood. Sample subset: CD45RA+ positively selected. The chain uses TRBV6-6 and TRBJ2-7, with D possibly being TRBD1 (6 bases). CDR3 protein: CASRNTGLVTYEQYF. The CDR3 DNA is TGTGCCAGCAGAAATACAGGGTTGGTCACCTACGAGCAGTACTTC.